This TCR beta chain was documented in a study of cytomegalovirus exposure and HLA in healthy donors. At the level of the study: Around 80 million unique TCR sequences came from HLA-typed donors in an early release.

In the case of this clone: Its specificity is not known.

Regarding the study as a whole: Clonal expansion, a later analysis showed, was greater in HLA-associated TCR beta chains than in equally common others. A prior analysis recorded that most TCR beta V segments were productive about 87% or about 30% of the time.

Primers: 60 Vbeta forward and 13 Jbeta reverse. Clones were read by immunoSEQ multiplex PCR, and TCRdb kept only the in-frame ones, dropping some. In the table there are 100,000 or so clones, 70% to 75% of which are singletons. Trimming pared 5 bases from V and 6 bases from J, leaving 14 bases between. This CDR3 is built from 14 residues. Germline lookup yields CDR1 MNHEY and CDR2 SVGAGI. The receptor's source is a man between 35 and 55 years old in good health and CMV-seronegative. This chain connects TRBV6-5 to TRBJ2-1; D gene ambiguous. The sequencing sample was made of PBMCs. CDR3 sequence reads: CASSPGSTGNEQFF. The CDR3, as DNA: TGTGCCAGCAGTCCCGGGTCAACCGGCAATGAGCAGTTCTTC.